The clone carrying this TCR beta chain was seen more than once but under ten times. Antigen: not known. Measured with immunoSEQ multiplex PCR; TCRdb has only the in-frame clones, and not every one. The table includes about 75,000 clones, about 84% detected once. CDR3 length: 16 amino acids. CDR1 PRHDT and CDR2 FYEKMQ come from the germline V gene (reference sequence). J lost 7 bases, V lost 7 bases, and 16 bases had no gene match. The data originate from a study of T cells in localized non-small cell lung cancer. The study, taken as a whole, reports: A single tumor region was sequenced, leaving heterogeneity possible. Adjacent lung had a median around 50 of the 100 largest tumor clones. It was uninvolved adjacent lung that showed the highest T cell clonality, exceeding tumor. Among blood samples, higher T cell density accompanied longer overall survival.

The chain combines TRBV13 with TRBJ1-2; 9 bases map to TRBD1. The source is a female donor older than 55 with stage I lung adenocarcinoma. The sample in question was peripheral blood, obtained before any cancer treatment. DNA of the CDR3: TGTGCCAGCATCAAACGGGACAGGGAGAAACAGGGTGGCTACACCTTC. The encoded protein is CASIKRDREKQGGYTF.